This T cell receptor beta chain derives from a study of cytomegalovirus exposure and HLA in healthy donors. Study-level points and caveats: Data from an earlier analysis indicated that most TCR beta V segments were productive either about 87% or about 30% of the time.

The PCR ran on 60 Vbeta and 13 Jbeta primers. Repertoires were generated with immunoSEQ multiplex PCR, while TCRdb's copy carries only in-frame clones and drops some. The repertoire holds roughly 150,000 clones, with just over 75% as singletons. For this clone: As yet, its antigen is unknown.

Sequences were obtained from PBMCs. The TCR sequence derives from a woman in her thirties or forties in good health and CMV-seronegative.

CDR3 loop: CASSEGGNEQFF. The CDR3 nucleotides are TGTGCCAGCAGTGAGGGAGGCAATGAGCAGTTCTTC. This chain connects TRBV25-1 to TRBJ2-1; TRBD2 is a possible D gene (6 bases). Germline CDR1 MGHDK, CDR2 SYGVNS. CDR3 length equals 12 residues. V was cut by 3 bases and J by 6 bases, with 6 bases left in between.